This TCR beta chain comes out of a study of T-cell reconstitution after alpha-beta-depleted transplantation in children. Unique molecular identifiers featured in how the TCRbeta library was prepared. MiXCR, run by TCRdb on the PCR reads, gives a single entry per CDR3 protein. The table records 200,000 to 300,000 distinct CDR3 sequences, around 13% of them present only once. J was trimmed by 4 bases and V by 7 bases; bases with no gene match: 9. Germline V gene sequence: CDR1 DFQATT, CDR2 SNEGSKA (reference sequence). This CDR3 is 14 amino acids long. This clonotype was recorded many times. The sequenced sample was PBMCs from the stem cell graft donor, obtained from the stem cell graft. The sequence was collected from a human donor who donated a stem cell graft to a child with acute lymphoblastic leukemia. The V call is TRBV20-1, the J call TRBJ1-4, with 7 bases lining up with TRBD1. The CDR3 reads CSVLPGQLNEKLFF. CDR3 in DNA: TGCAGTGTCCTCCCGGGACAGCTTAATGAAAAACTGTTTTTT.